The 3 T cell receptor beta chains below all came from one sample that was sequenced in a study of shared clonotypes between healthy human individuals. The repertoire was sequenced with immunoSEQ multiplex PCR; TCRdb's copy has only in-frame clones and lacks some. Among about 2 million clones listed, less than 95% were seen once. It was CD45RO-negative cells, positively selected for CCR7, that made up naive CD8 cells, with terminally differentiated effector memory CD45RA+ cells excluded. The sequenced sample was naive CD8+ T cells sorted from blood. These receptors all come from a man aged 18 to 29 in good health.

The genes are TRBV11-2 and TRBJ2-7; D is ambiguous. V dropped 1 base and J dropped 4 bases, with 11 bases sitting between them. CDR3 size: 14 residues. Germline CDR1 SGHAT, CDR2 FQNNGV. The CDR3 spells CASSLVQAAYEQYF. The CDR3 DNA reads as TGTGCCAGCAGCTTAGTCCAGGCAGCTTACGAGCAGTACTTC.

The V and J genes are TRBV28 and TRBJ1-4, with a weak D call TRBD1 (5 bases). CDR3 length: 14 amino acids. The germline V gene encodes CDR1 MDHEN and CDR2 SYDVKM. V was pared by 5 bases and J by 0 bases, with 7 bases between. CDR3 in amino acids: CASSDRPTNEKLFF. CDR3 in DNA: TGTGCCAGCAGTGACAGACCAACTAATGAAAAACTGTTTTTT.

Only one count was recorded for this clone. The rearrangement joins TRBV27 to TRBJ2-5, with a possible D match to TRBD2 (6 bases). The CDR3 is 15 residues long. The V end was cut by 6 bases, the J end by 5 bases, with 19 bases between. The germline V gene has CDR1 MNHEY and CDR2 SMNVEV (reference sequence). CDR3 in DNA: TGTGCCAGCAGCACCGGGACTGCCTGGGGGGAGACCCAGTACTTC. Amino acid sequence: CASSTGTAWGETQYF.